This T cell receptor (beta chain) stems from a study of cytomegalovirus exposure and HLA in healthy donors. Study-level results: In a later analysis, TCR beta V- and J-gene trimming was associated with a missense DCLRE1C variant. Reports described diagnosis of cytomegalovirus status by the classifier as highly specific and sensitive. A later analysis associated under 20,000 TCR beta sequences with HLA alleles at a 0.05 false discovery rate.

As concerns this clone: The antigen is undetermined.

PCR involved 60 Vbeta and 13 Jbeta primers. Here immunoSEQ multiplex PCR was the method, and the copy in TCRdb shows in-frame clones only, minus some. The sample has about 120,000 clones; about 80% are singletons. V was clipped by 1 base and J by 0 bases; unmatched bases: 13. Germline CDR1 GTSNPN, CDR2 SVGIG (reference sequence). This CDR3 is built from 19 residues. Sequencing used PBMCs. This clonotype was obtained from a woman in her forties in good health and CMV-seropositive. This chain links TRBV30 with TRBJ2-3; 10 bases are shared with TRBD2. CDR3 sequence reads: CAWSAELAGVSWSTDTQYF. CDR3 DNA: TGTGCCTGGAGTGCCGAGCTAGCGGGAGTGTCGTGGAGCACAGATACGCAGTATTTT.